This TCR beta chain was sequenced for a study of blood T cell repertoires in COVID-19. Study-wide context: Sites in the United States, Italy and Spain provided acute and convalescent COVID-19 samples.

In the authors' methods: Reference gene primers were amplified, and this amplification served to estimate nucleated cell counts. Profiled with immunoSEQ multiplex PCR; TCRdb holds only in-frame clones, not every one. The V and J calls and clone size were taken over from that table, and D and trimming were inferred from the DNA. The sample yields nearly 200,000 clones, about 90% seen once. This clone has more than one count but fewer than ten. The germline CDR1 and CDR2 sequences are LGHNT and FRNRAP. The CDR3 is 13 residues long. Specimen: peripheral blood. The sequence was collected from a woman aged 70 to 79 with acute or convalescent COVID-19. V is TRBV12-5 and J is TRBJ1-5, with 7 bases fitting TRBD1. Here the CDR3 reads CASYQGDFQPQHF. Written as DNA, the CDR3 is TGTGCCTCCTACCAGGGGGATTTTCAGCCCCAGCATTTT.